This T cell receptor beta chain emerged from a study of blood T cell repertoires in COVID-19. Source study methods: Estimates of nucleated cell counts were drawn from the amplification of reference gene primers. Some clones are missing from TCRdb's copy, which holds only in-frame ones; the method was immunoSEQ multiplex PCR. V and J calls and clone size are given by that table; D and trimming were obtained from the DNA. The profile covers 250,000 to 350,000 clones, with 88% appearing a single time and approximately 2% taken by the ten largest. Participants were placed into cohorts based on the clinical history they reported. CDR3 size: 15 residues. Unmatched junction bases numbered 12, after V lost 6 bases and J lost 7 bases. Per germline, CDR1 MDHEN and CDR2 SYDVKM.

This receptor was identified in a woman aged 55-69 years in a cohort exposed to, infected with or recovered from COVID-19 (not recorded which). Material: PBMCs or T cells enriched from blood (not recorded which). V gene TRBV28 combines with J gene TRBJ2-7, with 10 nucleotides matching TRBD2. The CDR3 region has the DNA TGTGCCAGCAGCGAGACCTCTAGCGGGAGTTGGGAGCAGTACTTC. It encodes CASSETSSGSWEQYF.